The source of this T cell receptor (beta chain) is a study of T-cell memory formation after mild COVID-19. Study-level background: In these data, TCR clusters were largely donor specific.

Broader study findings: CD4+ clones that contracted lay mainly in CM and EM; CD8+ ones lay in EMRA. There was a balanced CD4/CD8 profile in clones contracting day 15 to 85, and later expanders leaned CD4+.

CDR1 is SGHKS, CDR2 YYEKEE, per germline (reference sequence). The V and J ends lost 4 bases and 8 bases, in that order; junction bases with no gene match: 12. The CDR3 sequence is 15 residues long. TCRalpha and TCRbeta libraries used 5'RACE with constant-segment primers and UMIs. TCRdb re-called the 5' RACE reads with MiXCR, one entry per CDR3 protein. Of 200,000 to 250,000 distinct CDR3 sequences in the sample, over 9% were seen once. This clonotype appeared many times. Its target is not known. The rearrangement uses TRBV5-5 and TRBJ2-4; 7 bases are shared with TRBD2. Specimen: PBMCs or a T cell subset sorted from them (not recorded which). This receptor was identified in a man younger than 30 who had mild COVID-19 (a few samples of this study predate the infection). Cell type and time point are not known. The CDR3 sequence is CASSRSHGTIDIQYF. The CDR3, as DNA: TGTGCCAGCAGCCGAAGTCACGGGACTATAGACATTCAGTACTTC.